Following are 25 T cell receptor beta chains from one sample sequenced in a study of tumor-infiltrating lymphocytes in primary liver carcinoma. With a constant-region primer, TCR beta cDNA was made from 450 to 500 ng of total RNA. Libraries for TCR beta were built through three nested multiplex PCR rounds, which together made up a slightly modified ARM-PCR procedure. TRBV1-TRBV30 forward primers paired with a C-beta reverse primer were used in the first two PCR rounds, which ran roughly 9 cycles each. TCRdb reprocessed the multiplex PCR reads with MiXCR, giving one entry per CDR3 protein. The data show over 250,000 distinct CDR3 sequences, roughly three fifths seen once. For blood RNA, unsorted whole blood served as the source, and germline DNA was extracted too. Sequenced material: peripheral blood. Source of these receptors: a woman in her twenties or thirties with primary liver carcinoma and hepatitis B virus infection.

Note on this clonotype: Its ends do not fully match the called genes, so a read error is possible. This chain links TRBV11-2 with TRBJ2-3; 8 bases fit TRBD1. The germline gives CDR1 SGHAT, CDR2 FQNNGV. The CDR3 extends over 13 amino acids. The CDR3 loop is CASRTGNVDTQYF. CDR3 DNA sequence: TGTGCTAGCAGGACAGGGAACGTGGATACGCAGTATTTT.

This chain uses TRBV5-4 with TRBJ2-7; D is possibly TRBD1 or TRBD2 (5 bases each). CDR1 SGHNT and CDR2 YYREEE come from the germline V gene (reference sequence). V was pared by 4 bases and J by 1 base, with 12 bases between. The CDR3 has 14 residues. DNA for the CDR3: TGTGCCAGCAGCAGGGACGGAGGTTCCTACGAGCAGTACTTC. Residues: CASSRDGGSYEQYF.

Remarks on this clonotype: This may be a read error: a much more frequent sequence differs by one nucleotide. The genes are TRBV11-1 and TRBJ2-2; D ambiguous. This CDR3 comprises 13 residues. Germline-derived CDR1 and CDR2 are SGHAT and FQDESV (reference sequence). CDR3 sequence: CANSLAQRGELFF. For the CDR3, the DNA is TGTGCCAACAGCTTAGCCCAGCGCGGGGAGCTGTTTTTT. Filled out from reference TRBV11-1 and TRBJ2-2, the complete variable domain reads EAEVAQSPRYKITEKSQAVAFWCDPISGHATLYWYRQILGQGPELLVQFQDESVVDDSQLPKDRFSAERLKGVDSTLKIQPAELGDSAMYLCANSLAQRGELFFGEGSRLTVL.

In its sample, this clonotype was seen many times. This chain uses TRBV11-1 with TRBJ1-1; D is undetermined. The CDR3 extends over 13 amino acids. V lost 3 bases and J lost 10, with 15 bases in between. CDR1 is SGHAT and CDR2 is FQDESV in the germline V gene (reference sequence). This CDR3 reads CASSFSSGKSAFF. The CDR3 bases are TGTGCCAGCAGCTTTTCGTCGGGAAAATCAGCTTTCTTT.

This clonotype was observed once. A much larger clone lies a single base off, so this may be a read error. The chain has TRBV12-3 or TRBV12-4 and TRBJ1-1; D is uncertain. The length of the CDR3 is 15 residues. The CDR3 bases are TGTGCCAGCAGTTGGGTCTCTGGGATGAACACTGAAACTTTCTTT. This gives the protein CASSWVSGMNTETFF.

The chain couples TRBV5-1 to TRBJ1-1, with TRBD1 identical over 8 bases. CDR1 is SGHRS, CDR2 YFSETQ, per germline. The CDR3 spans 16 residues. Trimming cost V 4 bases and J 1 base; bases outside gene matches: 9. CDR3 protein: CASSHNPDRENTEAFF. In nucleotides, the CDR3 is TGCGCCAGCAGCCATAACCCGGACAGGGAGAACACTGAAGCTTTCTTT.

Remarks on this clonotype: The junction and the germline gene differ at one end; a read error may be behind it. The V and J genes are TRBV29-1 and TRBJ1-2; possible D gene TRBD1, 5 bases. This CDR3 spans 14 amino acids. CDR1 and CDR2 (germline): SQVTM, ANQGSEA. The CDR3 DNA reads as TGCAGCGTTGCCGTCCGGGGGAGTCGAGATGGCCACACCTTC. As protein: CSVAVRGSRDGHTF.

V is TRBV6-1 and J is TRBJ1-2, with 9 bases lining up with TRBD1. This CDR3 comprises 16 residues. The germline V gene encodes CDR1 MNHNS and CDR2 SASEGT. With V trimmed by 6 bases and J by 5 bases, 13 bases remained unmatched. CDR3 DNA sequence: TGTGCCAGCAGCTGGGACAGGGTGTTGGGTCGGTATGGCTACACCTTC. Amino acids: CASSWDRVLGRYGYTF.

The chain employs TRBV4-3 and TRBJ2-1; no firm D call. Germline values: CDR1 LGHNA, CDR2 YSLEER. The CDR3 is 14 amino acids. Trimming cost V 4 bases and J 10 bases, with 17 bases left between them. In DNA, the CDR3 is TGCGCCAGCAGCCCTGGGTCAAACGTTCTGGAGCAGTTCTTC. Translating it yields CASSPGSNVLEQFF.

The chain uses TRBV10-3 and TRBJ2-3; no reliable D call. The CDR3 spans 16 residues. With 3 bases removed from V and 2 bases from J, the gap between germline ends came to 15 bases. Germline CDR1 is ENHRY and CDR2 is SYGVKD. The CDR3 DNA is TGTGCCATCAGTGATCCTAGTAGTTTCCCCACAGATACGCAGTATTTT. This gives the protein CAISDPSSFPTDTQYF.

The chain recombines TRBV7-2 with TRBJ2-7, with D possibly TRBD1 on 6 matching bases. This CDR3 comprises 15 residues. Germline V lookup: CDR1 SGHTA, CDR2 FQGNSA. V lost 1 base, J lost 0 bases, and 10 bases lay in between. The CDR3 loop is CASSLGTASSYEQYF. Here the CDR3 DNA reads TGTGCCAGCAGCTTAGGGACAGCTAGCTCCTACGAGCAGTACTTC.

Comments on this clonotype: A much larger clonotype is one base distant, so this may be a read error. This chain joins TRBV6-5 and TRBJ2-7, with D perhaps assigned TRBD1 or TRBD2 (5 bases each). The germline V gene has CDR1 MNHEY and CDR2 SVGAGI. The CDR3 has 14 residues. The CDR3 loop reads CASCYYPGPYEQYF. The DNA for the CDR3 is TGTGCCAGCTGTTACTATCCGGGACCCTACGAGCAGTACTTC.

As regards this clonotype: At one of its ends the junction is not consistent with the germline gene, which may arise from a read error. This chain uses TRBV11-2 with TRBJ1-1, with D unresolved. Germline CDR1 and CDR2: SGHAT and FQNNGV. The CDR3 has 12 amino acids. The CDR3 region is CASSQRTTGAFF. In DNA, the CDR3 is TGTGCCAGCAGCCAGCGCACCACTGGAGCTTTCTTT.

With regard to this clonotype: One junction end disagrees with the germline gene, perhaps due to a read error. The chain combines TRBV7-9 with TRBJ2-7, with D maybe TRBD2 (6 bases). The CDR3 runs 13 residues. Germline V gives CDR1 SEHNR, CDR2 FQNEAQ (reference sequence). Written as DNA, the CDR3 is TGTACCAGCAGCTTAAGGGGACTCGGCGAGCAGTACTTC. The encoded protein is CTSSLRGLGEQYF.

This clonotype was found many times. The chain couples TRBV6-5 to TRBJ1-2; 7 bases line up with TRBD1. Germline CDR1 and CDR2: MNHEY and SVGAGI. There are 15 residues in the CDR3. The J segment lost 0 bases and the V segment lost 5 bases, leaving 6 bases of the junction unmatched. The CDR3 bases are TGTGCCAGCAGTCGAGGACAGGCCGCTAACTATGGCTACACCTTC. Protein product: CASSRGQAANYGYTF.

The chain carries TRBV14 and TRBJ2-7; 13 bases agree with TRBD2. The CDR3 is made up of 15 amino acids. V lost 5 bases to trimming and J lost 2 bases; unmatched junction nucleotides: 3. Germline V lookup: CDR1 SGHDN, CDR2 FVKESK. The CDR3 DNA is TGTGCCAGCAGCTCGGGACTAGCGGGACCCTACGAGCAGTACTTC. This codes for CASSSGLAGPYEQYF.

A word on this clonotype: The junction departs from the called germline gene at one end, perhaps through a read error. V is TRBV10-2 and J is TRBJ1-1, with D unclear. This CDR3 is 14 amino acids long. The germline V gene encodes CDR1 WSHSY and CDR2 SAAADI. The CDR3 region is CTSRLRTENTEAFF. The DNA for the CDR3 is TGCACCAGCAGATTAAGGACGGAGAACACTGAAGCTTTCTTT.

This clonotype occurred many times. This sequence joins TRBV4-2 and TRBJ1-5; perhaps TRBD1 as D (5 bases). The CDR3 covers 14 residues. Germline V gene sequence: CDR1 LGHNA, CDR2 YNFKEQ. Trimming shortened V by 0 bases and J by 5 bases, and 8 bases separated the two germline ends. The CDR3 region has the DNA TGTGCCAGCAGCCAAGACACCAGGGATCAGCCCCAGCATTTT. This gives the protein CASSQDTRDQPQHF.

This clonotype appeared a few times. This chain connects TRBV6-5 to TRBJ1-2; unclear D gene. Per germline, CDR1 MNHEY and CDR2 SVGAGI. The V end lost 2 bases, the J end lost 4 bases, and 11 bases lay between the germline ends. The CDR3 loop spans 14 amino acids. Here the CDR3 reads CASSYDPDPYGYTF. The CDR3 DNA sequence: TGTGCCAGCAGTTACGACCCCGACCCCTATGGCTACACCTTC.

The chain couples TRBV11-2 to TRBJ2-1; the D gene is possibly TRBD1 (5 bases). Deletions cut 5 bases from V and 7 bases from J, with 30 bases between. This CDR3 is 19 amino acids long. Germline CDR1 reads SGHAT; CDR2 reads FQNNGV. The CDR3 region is CASSHSGQGRVLSRNEQFF. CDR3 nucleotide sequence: TGTGCCAGCAGCCACTCCGGCCAGGGAAGGGTTCTTTCGAGGAATGAGCAGTTCTTC. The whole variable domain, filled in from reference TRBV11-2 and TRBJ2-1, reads EAGVAQSPRYKIIEKRQSVAFWCNPISGHATLYWYQQILGQGPKLLIQFQNNGVVDDSQLPKDRFSAERLKGVDSTLKIQPAKLEDSAVYLCASSHSGQGRVLSRNEQFFGPGTRLTVL.

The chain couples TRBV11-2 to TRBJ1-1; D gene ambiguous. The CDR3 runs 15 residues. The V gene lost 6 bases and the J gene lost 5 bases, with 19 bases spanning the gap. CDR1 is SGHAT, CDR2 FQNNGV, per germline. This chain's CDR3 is CASRPPMALETEAFF. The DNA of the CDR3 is TGTGCCAGCAGACCACCTATGGCATTGGAAACTGAAGCTTTCTTT.

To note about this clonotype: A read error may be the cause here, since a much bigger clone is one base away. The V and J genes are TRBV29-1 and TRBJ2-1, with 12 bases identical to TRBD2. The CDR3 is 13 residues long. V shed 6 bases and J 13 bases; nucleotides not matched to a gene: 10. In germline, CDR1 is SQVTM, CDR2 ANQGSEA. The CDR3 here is CSVALAGGRDQFF. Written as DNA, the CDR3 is TGCAGCGTCGCACTAGCGGGAGGACGTGATCAGTTCTTC.

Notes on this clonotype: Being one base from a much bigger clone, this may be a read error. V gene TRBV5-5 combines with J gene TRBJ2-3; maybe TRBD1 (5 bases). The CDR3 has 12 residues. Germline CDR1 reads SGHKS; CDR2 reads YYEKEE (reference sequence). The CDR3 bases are TGTGCCAGCAGCCGTGGGGCAGATACGCATTATTTT. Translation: CASSRGADTHYF.

CDR3 loop: CSARGYIFGTEAFF. CDR3 sequence (DNA): TGCAGTGCTAGGGGATATATCTTTGGAACTGAAGCTTTCTTT. The chain joins TRBV20-1 to TRBJ1-1; D is unresolved. The CDR3 spans 14 residues. Germline lookup yields CDR1 DFQATT and CDR2 SNEGSKA (reference sequence). Trimming shortened V by 3 bases and J by 5 bases, and 16 bases separated the two germline ends.

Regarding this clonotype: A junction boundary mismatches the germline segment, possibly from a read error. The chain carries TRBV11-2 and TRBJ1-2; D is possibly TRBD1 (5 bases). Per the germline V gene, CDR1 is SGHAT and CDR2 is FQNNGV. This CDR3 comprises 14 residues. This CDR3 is CANSLGGANYGYTF. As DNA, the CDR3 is TGTGCCAACAGCTTAGGTGGGGCCAACTATGGATACACTTTC.